Only a few counts were recorded for the clone carrying this T cell receptor beta chain. The data are from a study of CD4 and CD8 cells across lung adenocarcinoma regions. In TCRdb, the PCR reads were re-called with MiXCR into one record per CDR3 protein. The profile shows around 20,000 distinct CDR3 sequences, 46% of them singletons. Donors had localized lung adenocarcinoma, a non-small cell lung cancer. Germline CDR1 reads SGDLS; CDR2 reads YYNGEE. V lost 2 bases and J lost 2, with 10 bases in between. This CDR3 has 14 residues. This receptor was taken from a male donor with lung adenocarcinoma. The CD4 and CD8 labels of this study may be unreliable. The sample was CD4+ T cells from the margin of a lung tumor. This chain uses TRBV9 with TRBJ1-1; D is possibly TRBD1 (6 bases). The CDR3 protein is CASSVGGSNTEAFF. The CDR3 nucleotides read TGTGCCAGCAGCGTTGGGGGCAGTAACACTGAAGCTTTCTTT.